This passage covers 2 T cell receptor beta chains from one sample sequenced in a study of blood T cell repertoires in COVID-19. Clones were sequenced by immunoSEQ multiplex PCR, and TCRdb holds only the in-frame ones, with some missing. The data contain over 90,000 clones, nearly 90% of them seen just once; the ten biggest clones take up roughly 2%. The sample comprised peripheral blood. The receptors were sampled from a man aged 50 to 60 with active COVID-19.

This sequence joins TRBV18 and TRBJ1-3; 8 bases map to TRBD1. V lost 6 bases, J lost 0 bases, and 10 bases stayed unmatched. The CDR3 extends over 17 amino acids. Looked up from germline, CDR1 is KGHSH and CDR2 is LQKENI. This CDR3 is CASSHDRGDISGNTIYF. As DNA, the CDR3 is TGTGCCAGCTCCCACGACAGGGGCGATATCTCTGGAAACACCATATATTTT.

The V gene is TRBV27, the J gene TRBJ2-3, with TRBD1 identical over 7 bases. V trimming: 8 bases; J trimming: 0 bases; junction bases outside the gene matches: 11. The CDR3 is made up of 16 amino acids. The germline CDR1 and CDR2 sequences are MNHEY and SMNVEV (reference sequence). CDR3 region: CASGFNRGTSTDTQYF. CDR3 coding DNA: TGTGCCAGCGGATTTAACAGGGGAACTAGCACAGATACGCAGTATTTT.